This T cell receptor beta chain was identified during a study of beta chain features in type 1 diabetes. Study-wide findings and caveats: A closer apparent resemblance between naive, central memory and Treg TCRB repertoires was seen in patients than in healthy donors. Patients with Type 1 diabetes showed moderately but significantly shorter TCRB CDR3s in all four CD4+ subsets. Type 1 diabetes patients showed fewer insertions and more deletions at VDJ junctions. Overrepresentation of cells with high TCR expression could result from cDNA sequencing.

All of the isolated RNA was reverse transcribed, so expressed TCRB transcripts were sequenced. The method was immunoSEQ multiplex PCR; TCRdb's version includes in-frame clones alone and lacks a portion of them. The sample includes 600,000 to 750,000 clones, 9.5% to 15% of them seen just once. It was via CD45RO/CCR7/CD25/CD127/CD95/CD27 that CD4+ naive, central memory, regulatory and stem cell-like memory cells were sorted. The CDR3 totals 15 residues. The V end lost 1 base, the J end lost 1 base, and 11 bases lay between the germline ends. From germline, CDR1 is SGHDT and CDR2 YYEEEE. For this clone: Antigen unknown.

Sequenced material: naive CD4+ T cells from blood. This chain uses TRBV5-6 with TRBJ1-1, with D uncertain. The receptor comes from a young man with type 1 diabetes. CDR3: CASSLPSRANTEAFF. The CDR3 DNA sequence: TGTGCCAGCAGCTTGCCCTCGAGGGCGAACACTGAAGCTTTCTTT.